These 32 T cell receptor beta chains were all obtained from the same sample, sequenced in a study of regulatory T cells in long-lasting Graves disease. The time point here: newly diagnosed GD, antithyroid drugs for less than 3 months. Scientists built the TCR library using RNA that was extracted from PBMCs. Combining iRepertoire HTBI primers with Arm-PCR of CDR3 regions, the authors built TCR beta libraries. TCRdb analysed the multiplex PCR reads with MiXCR anew, one entry per CDR3 protein. Among some 350,000 distinct CDR3 sequences listed, 15% to 20% were seen once. This sample was also put to use in a study of T cells in Graves' hyperthyroidism and ophthalmopathy.

Material: peripheral blood mononuclear cells (PBMCs), obtained at new diagnosis, from a patient treated with antithyroid drugs. The receptors stem from a woman younger than 35 with Graves disease.

The gene calls are TRBV10-3 and TRBJ1-2; possibly TRBD1 for D (5 bases). Looked up from germline, CDR1 is ENHRY and CDR2 is SYGVKD. There are 14 residues in the CDR3. With 0 bases removed from V and 6 bases from J, the gap between germline ends came to 11 bases. CDR3 in amino acids: CAISESGGLDGYTF. Written as DNA, the CDR3 is TGTGCCATCAGTGAGTCGGGGGGGTTAGATGGCTACACCTTC.

V usage is TRBV10-1 and J usage is TRBJ2-2, with no clear D. Germline lookup yields CDR1 WNHNN and CDR2 SYGVQD (reference sequence). V dropped 4 bases and J dropped 3 bases, with 6 bases sitting between them. This CDR3 region has 13 residues. The CDR3 reads CASSGSHTGELFF. In nucleotides, the CDR3 is TGCGCCAGCAGTGGGTCACACACCGGGGAGCTGTTTTTT.

This clonotype came up many times. The genes are TRBV5-1 and TRBJ1-1; D is perhaps TRBD1 (5 bases). CDR3 length equals 16 residues. V lost 4 bases to trimming and J lost 5 bases, with 21 bases between them. CDR1 is SGHRS, CDR2 YFSETQ, per germline. The CDR3, as DNA: TGCGCCAGCAGCCGAACCGGGACCGGGGTTTTGACTGAAGCTTTCTTT. Its protein product is CASSRTGTGVLTEAFF. Based on the CDR3 plus reference TRBV5-1 and TRBJ1-1, the full variable domain is KAGVTQTPRYLIKTRGQQVTLSCSPISGHRSVSWYQQTPGQGLQFLFEYFSETQRNKGNFPGRFSGRQFSNSRSEMNVSTLELGDSALYLCASSRTGTGVLTEAFFGQGTRLTVV.

The J gene is TRBJ2-2, the V gene TRBV29-1; 15 nucleotides line up with TRBD2. J was trimmed by 4 bases and V by 6 bases; bases with no gene match: 3. Germline lookup yields CDR1 SQVTM and CDR2 ANQGSEA. The CDR3 has 15 amino acids. This CDR3 is CSVGLAGGPTGELFF. CDR3 in DNA: TGCAGCGTCGGACTAGCGGGAGGGCCCACCGGGGAGCTGTTTTTT.

This clonotype was seen only a few times. The chain has TRBV10-3 and TRBJ2-5; D gene unclear. Germline V gene lookup returns CDR1 ENHRY and CDR2 SYGVKD. The CDR3 spans 12 residues. The V end lost 5 bases, the J end lost 2 bases, and 6 bases lay between the germline ends. The CDR3 region is CAISRQQETQYF. The CDR3 DNA is TGTGCCATCAGTCGCCAACAAGAGACCCAGTACTTC.

This clonotype showed up many times. The chain links TRBV3-1 to TRBJ2-5; the match to TRBD1 covers 7 bases. J lost 4 bases, V lost 4 bases, and 3 bases had no gene match. Per the germline V gene, CDR1 is LGHDT and CDR2 is YNNKEL (reference sequence). The CDR3 is 13 residues long. Here the CDR3 reads CASSLRGSETQYF. CDR3 coding DNA: TGTGCCAGCAGCCTCAGGGGGTCAGAGACCCAGTACTTC.

This clonotype was recorded at least ten times. This chain connects TRBV27 to TRBJ2-5; D remains ambiguous. CDR1 MNHEY and CDR2 SMNVEV come from the germline V gene (reference sequence). V dropped 6 bases and J dropped 5 bases, with 7 bases sitting between them. The CDR3 runs to 11 residues. CDR3 nucleotides: TGTGCCAGCAGGCAGAGGGAGACCCAGTACTTC. Protein product: CASRQRETQYF.

This clonotype was observed many times. The chain joins TRBV28 to TRBJ2-3; the D call may be TRBD1 or TRBD2 (5 bases each). The CDR3 is 13 residues long. The V end lost 8 bases, the J end lost 4 bases, and 13 bases lay between the germline ends. CDR1 is MDHEN and CDR2 is SYDVKM in the germline V gene. The CDR3: CASGGKGPDTQYF. CDR3 nucleotides: TGTGCCAGCGGGGGTAAAGGGCCAGATACGCAGTATTTT.

There are many counts of this clonotype. V usage is TRBV11-2 and J usage is TRBJ2-3; D could derive from TRBD1 or TRBD2 (5 bases each). V lost 5 bases, J lost 8 bases, and 20 bases lay in between. This CDR3 has 15 residues. Germline V gene sequence: CDR1 SGHAT, CDR2 FQNNGV. CDR3 bases: TGTGCCAGCAGCCCCCGAGGGGCTAAACTCGGTACGCAGTATTTT. Encoded protein: CASSPRGAKLGTQYF.

In its sample, this clonotype was seen a few times. CDR3 loop: CASGWGQGATQMNTEAFF. CDR3 nucleotide sequence: TGTGCTAGTGGTTGGGGACAGGGGGCCACCCAAATGAACACTGAAGCTTTCTTT. The genes are TRBV12-5 and TRBJ1-1; 12 bases are a match to TRBD1. This CDR3 has 18 amino acids. CDR1 and CDR2 (germline): LGHNT, FRNRAP. V lost 4 bases to trimming and J lost 0 bases; unmatched junction nucleotides: 9. Looking up the rest from reference TRBV12-5 and TRBJ1-1 gives the full variable domain: DARVTQTPRHKVTEMGQEVTMRCQPILGHNTVFWYRQTMMQGLELLAYFRNRAPLDDSGMPKDRFSAEMPDATLATLKIQPSEPRDSAVYFCASGWGQGATQMNTEAFFGQGTRLTVV.

The gene calls are TRBV3-1 and TRBJ2-2, with 7 positions matching TRBD2. CDR3 size: 17 residues. The trim removed 0 bases at V and 0 bases at J, leaving 4 bases unmatched. The germline gives CDR1 LGHDT, CDR2 YNNKEL (reference sequence). The CDR3 DNA reads TGTGCCAGCAGCCAAGAGAGCGGGACCCCGAACACCGGGGAGCTGTTTTTT. Protein sequence: CASSQESGTPNTGELFF.

This clonotype was counted ten times or more. The chain recombines TRBV19 with TRBJ1-1, with D hard to call. The germline gives CDR1 LNHDA, CDR2 SQIVND (reference sequence). V was clipped by 4 bases and J by 2 bases, with 8 bases between them. The CDR3 sequence is 13 residues long. CDR3 coding DNA: TGTGCCAGTAGTAAGGTGGCAAACACTGAAGCTTTCTTT. This codes for CASSKVANTEAFF.

This clonotype was counted only a few times. The chain uses TRBV19 and TRBJ2-7; 8 nucleotides match TRBD1. V was pared by 3 bases and J by 2 bases, with 3 bases of the junction left unmatched. The V gene's germline CDR1 is LNHDA and CDR2 SQIVND (reference sequence). The CDR3 covers 14 residues. The chain's CDR3 is CASSIGQGTYEQYF. Here the CDR3 DNA reads TGTGCCAGTAGTATTGGACAGGGCACCTACGAGCAGTACTTC.

This clonotype has at least ten counts. The chain recombines TRBV12-3 or TRBV12-4 with TRBJ2-1; TRBD1 matches 8 bases. There are 15 residues in the CDR3. Trimming at V came to 3 bases and at J to 6 bases, leaving 7 bases not matched to a gene. This CDR3 reads CASSFRDRGGNEQFF. The CDR3 bases are TGTGCCAGCAGTTTTCGAGACAGGGGAGGCAATGAGCAGTTCTTC.

In this sample, this clonotype turned up many times. The rearrangement links TRBV5-1 to TRBJ1-2; no definite D call. CDR3 length: 13 amino acids. V gave up 6 bases and J gave up 3 bases, with 12 bases separating them. The germline V gene encodes CDR1 SGHRS and CDR2 YFSETQ. Here the CDR3 DNA reads TGCGCCAGCACCGAGGGCCAGGACTATGGCTACACCTTC. It yields the protein CASTEGQDYGYTF.

This clonotype showed up many times. The CDR3 nucleotides are TGCGCCAGCAGCTTGGTCGGGGAGAACACTGAAGCTTTCTTT. The encoded protein is CASSLVGENTEAFF. The chain is built from TRBV5-1 and TRBJ1-1; D not resolved. The CDR3 extends over 14 amino acids. V gave up 0 bases and J gave up 1 base, with 7 bases separating them. Germline values: CDR1 SGHRS, CDR2 YFSETQ.

This clonotype was counted a few times. The junction does not match germline at one end; this may be a read error. The J gene is TRBJ2-2, the V gene TRBV20-1, with 10 bases lining up with TRBD2. The germline CDR1 and CDR2 sequences are DFQATT and SNEGSKA (reference sequence). The CDR3 runs 16 residues. CDR3 in DNA: TGCAGTGCTAGAGATGCCGAACTAGCGGGGACCGGGGGGCTGTTTTTT. Encoded protein: CSARDAELAGTGGLFF.

The genes are TRBV15 and TRBJ1-5; no clear D. CDR3 length: 17 residues. Deletions cut 0 bases from V and 4 bases from J, with 16 bases between. The V gene's germline CDR1 is LNHNV and CDR2 YYDKDF (reference sequence). The CDR3 here is CATSRDSNGIGNQPQHF. Written as DNA, the CDR3 is TGTGCCACCAGCAGAGATAGCAACGGTATCGGAAATCAGCCCCAGCATTTT.

The chain is built from TRBV6-1 and TRBJ2-1; D is unresolved. CDR1 and CDR2 (germline): MNHNS, SASEGT. V was trimmed by 7 bases and J by 0 bases, leaving 13 bases between them. The CDR3 has 15 residues. The CDR3 sequence is CASTSPPFSYNEQFF. In DNA, the CDR3 is TGTGCCAGCACCTCGCCCCCCTTCTCCTACAATGAGCAGTTCTTC.

The CDR3 DNA reads as TGTGCCAGTAGTATGGGCGCAAGTGGCTACACCTTC. It codes for CASSMGASGYTF. The gene calls are TRBV7-8 and TRBJ1-2; D remains unclear. The CDR3 contains 12 residues. From germline, CDR1 is SGHVS and CDR2 FQNEAQ. The V gene lost 9 bases and the J gene lost 7 bases, with 15 bases spanning the gap.

Ten or more counts support this clonotype. This chain joins TRBV28 and TRBJ2-6; D gene unclear. The CDR3 is 18 amino acids. The germline V gene encodes CDR1 MDHEN and CDR2 SYDVKM. Trimming stripped 1 base from V and 3 bases from J, with 16 bases between. The CDR3 coding sequence is TGTGCCAGCAGTTTATATGACCCCGCTAAAAGTGGGGCCAACGTCCTGACTTTC. Protein sequence: CASSLYDPAKSGANVLTF.

The genes are TRBV4-1 and TRBJ2-7, with D perhaps TRBD1 (6 bases). The germline V gene has CDR1 MGHRA and CDR2 YSYEKL. The CDR3 contains 14 residues. Trimming removed 6 bases from V and 4 bases from J, with 16 bases in between. This chain's CDR3 is CASSLTQGRYEQYF. The CDR3, as DNA: TGCGCCAGCAGTCTAACACAGGGACGATACGAGCAGTACTTC.

The V and J genes are TRBV7-9 and TRBJ1-2, with unresolved D. V lost 4 bases and J 7 bases, leaving 25 bases between the germline ends. Looked up from germline, CDR1 is SEHNR and CDR2 is FQNEAQ (reference sequence). There are 17 residues in the CDR3. The CDR3 region has the DNA TGTGCCAGCAGCTCCCTTTCTTTGGCACTATATGTTTCTGGCTACACCTTC. It is translated as CASSSLSLALYVSGYTF.

A few counts support this clonotype. The chain employs TRBV5-1 and TRBJ2-1, with D perhaps TRBD1 (6 bases). Germline V CDR1 and CDR2: SGHRS, YFSETQ. Deletions cut 4 bases from V and 8 bases from J, with 10 bases between. The CDR3 spans 12 residues. The DNA of the CDR3 is TGCGCCAGCAGCCCCGAGGGGGATGAGCAGTTCTTC. Amino acids: CASSPEGDEQFF.

This clonotype was observed at least ten times. The final CDR3 position lacks the conserved phenylalanine or tryptophan, pointing to a likely read error. The limits of the CDR3 on the DNA are not certain, so only TCRdb's listed CDR3 is given. The gene calls are TRBV9 and TRBJ2-3; the tabulated D call, TRBD2, remains unverified against the DNA. Counting both end residues, the CDR3 totals 10 amino acids. The germline V gene encodes CDR1 SGDLS and CDR2 YYNGEE. The CDR3 here is CASSVLAGEG.

Many counts were recorded for this clonotype. The rearrangement links TRBV5-1 to TRBJ2-7; a weak D match, TRBD2 (6 bases). The CDR3 spans 16 residues. In germline, CDR1 is SGHRS, CDR2 YFSETQ. The V and J ends lost 0 bases and 0 bases respectively, with 13 bases between them. The CDR3 nucleotides are TGCGCCAGCAGCTTGGCCGGGACTTATCTCTCCTACGAGCAGTACTTC. As protein: CASSLAGTYLSYEQYF.

The chain combines TRBV28 with TRBJ2-4; D remains unclear. V was pared by 7 bases and J by 4 bases, with 11 bases between. From germline, CDR1 is MDHEN and CDR2 SYDVKM. The CDR3 is 13 residues long. CDR3: CASKERQKNIQYF. The DNA of the CDR3 is TGTGCCAGCAAGGAAAGGCAGAAAAACATTCAGTACTTC.

This clonotype has ten or more counts. The chain uses TRBV12-3 or TRBV12-4 and TRBJ2-4, with no clear D. The CDR3 covers 11 residues. Trimming shortened V by 2 bases and J by 14 bases, and 10 bases separated the two germline ends. The CDR3 DNA follows: TGTGCCAGCAGTTTAAATGGGCCCGAGTACTTC. Translation gives CASSLNGPEYF.

This clonotype was observed a few times. The rearrangement links TRBV7-9 to TRBJ2-1; D is possibly TRBD1 or TRBD2 (5 bases each). Germline values: CDR1 SEHNR, CDR2 FQNEAQ (reference sequence). This CDR3 is 15 amino acids long. V lost 8 bases and J 4 bases, leaving 18 bases between the germline ends. The CDR3 protein is CASDRGGRAYNEQFF. CDR3 coding DNA: TGTGCCAGCGACCGAGGAGGCAGGGCGTACAATGAGCAGTTCTTC.

The chain combines TRBV30 with TRBJ1-6; D perhaps matches TRBD1 (5 bases). The CDR3 is 15 residues long. Trimming removed 2 bases at V and 6 bases at J, with 14 bases between. Germline V gives CDR1 GTSNPN, CDR2 SVGIG (reference sequence). The CDR3 loop reads CAWSLWTFTNSPLHF. The CDR3 region has the DNA TGTGCCTGGAGTCTCTGGACATTCACTAATTCACCCCTCCACTTT.

This chain connects TRBV6-1 to TRBJ1-4; TRBD1 matches at 10 bases. V dropped 6 bases and J dropped 15; count of bases not matched to a gene: 13. Germline CDR1 reads MNHNS; CDR2 reads SASEGT. This CDR3 is built from 14 residues. The CDR3 DNA reads as TGTGCCAGCAGCTCCGGACAGGGGGTCGGATTGATGTTTTTT. Translation: CASSSGQGVGLMFF.

This clonotype was observed many times. This chain links TRBV6-5 with TRBJ1-1; no definite D call. Trimming took off 2 bases at V and 4 bases at J, with 5 bases between the two ends. CDR3 length: 12 amino acids. Germline CDR1 MNHEY, CDR2 SVGAGI. The CDR3 nucleotides read TGTGCCAGCAGTTACGTCGCCACTGAAGCTTTCTTT. It encodes CASSYVATEAFF.